These 16 T cell receptor beta chains were sequenced from one sample in a study of blood T cell repertoires in COVID-19. Some clones are missing from TCRdb's copy, which holds only in-frame ones; the method was immunoSEQ multiplex PCR. Of about 300,000 clones detected, 83% appear once; the ten largest clones hold over 8.5%. The sample taken for sequencing was peripheral blood. The origin of the receptors is a woman aged 45-59 years who had recovered from COVID-19.

The rearrangement uses TRBV13 and TRBJ2-1, with 13 bases that match TRBD2. Trimming cost V 7 bases and J 3 bases; bases outside gene matches: 9. The CDR3 runs 17 residues. CDR1 PRHDT and CDR2 FYEKMQ come from the germline V gene (reference sequence). CDR3 sequence reads: CASTLGLAGEYYNEQFF. The CDR3 DNA reads as TGTGCCAGCACACTAGGACTAGCGGGAGAGTACTACAATGAGCAGTTCTTC.

This rearrangement joins TRBV6-2 or TRBV6-3 to TRBJ2-1, with D unresolved. The V gene lost 2 bases and the J gene lost 1 base, with 9 bases spanning the gap. Germline V gives CDR1 MNHEY, CDR2 SVGEGT. CDR3 length equals 15 residues. The CDR3 protein is CASSYRSRSYNEQFF. The CDR3 bases are TGTGCCAGCAGTTACAGGAGCCGGTCCTACAATGAGCAGTTCTTC.

The chain joins TRBV4-1 to TRBJ2-5, with TRBD2 as a possible D gene (5 bases). The CDR3 contains 14 residues. Germline loops: CDR1 MGHRA, CDR2 YSYEKL. The V and J ends lost 0 bases and 7 bases respectively, with 12 bases between them. In DNA form, the CDR3 reads TGCGCCAGCAGCCAAGAAGGTCGCGCGGGGACCCAGTACTTC. Translated: CASSQEGRAGTQYF.

This chain uses TRBV5-1 with TRBJ2-1; TRBD2 agrees at 9 bases. The CDR3 contains 15 residues. CDR1 SGHRS and CDR2 YFSETQ come from the germline V gene. The J segment lost 8 bases and the V segment lost 4 bases, leaving 10 bases of the junction unmatched. The CDR3 protein is CASSLAGRVQDEQFF. The CDR3, as DNA: TGCGCCAGCAGCCTAGCGGGGAGGGTCCAGGATGAGCAGTTCTTC.

CDR3 sequence: CASSQRTLGNTIYF. The CDR3 DNA reads as TGTGCCAGCAGCCAGCGGACACTTGGAAACACCATATATTTT. The chain has TRBV3-1 (or the pseudogene TRBV3-2) and TRBJ1-3, with D perhaps TRBD1 (5 bases). CDR3 length: 14 residues. V was pared by 3 bases and J by 3 bases, with 9 bases between. In germline, CDR1 is LGHDT, CDR2 YNNKEL (reference sequence).

This clone was observed a single time. The chain couples TRBV7-9 to TRBJ1-2; 8 nucleotides line up with TRBD1. Germline-derived CDR1 and CDR2 are SEHNR and FQNEAQ (reference sequence). Losses at the gene ends were 4 bases for V and 2 bases for J; bases not matched to a gene: 12. The CDR3 runs 17 residues. The CDR3 region is CASSSRPDRGENYGYTF. CDR3 DNA: TGTGCCAGCAGCTCAAGACCCGACAGGGGCGAAAACTATGGCTACACCTTC.

The chain recombines TRBV5-5 with TRBJ1-1; 7 positions match TRBD1. V shed 5 bases and J 5 bases; nucleotides not matched to a gene: 12. Per germline, CDR1 SGHKS and CDR2 YYEKEE (reference sequence). This CDR3 has 15 residues. CDR3: CASRGALTGDTEAFF. The CDR3 DNA reads TGTGCCAGCAGAGGGGCCCTTACAGGGGATACTGAAGCTTTCTTT.

This clone has only one observation. The chain couples TRBV27 to TRBJ1-5; tentative D call: TRBD1 (5 bases). Trimming took off 6 bases at V and 4 bases at J, with 16 bases between the two ends. Germline CDR1 MNHEY, CDR2 SMNVEV (reference sequence). CDR3 length: 15 residues. In DNA, the CDR3 is TGTGCCAGCAGGTCACAGGTCGCCGGGAATCAGCCCCAGCATTTT. This gives the protein CASRSQVAGNQPQHF.

J is TRBJ2-5 and V is TRBV7-2, with D possibly matching TRBD2 (6 bases). CDR1 and CDR2 from the germline V gene are SGHTA and FQGNSA. CDR3 length: 13 residues. Trimming took 0 bases from V and 4 from J, leaving 6 bases between them. CDR3 in amino acids: CASSLAAGETQYF. The DNA of the CDR3 is TGTGCCAGCAGCTTAGCAGCGGGAGAGACCCAGTACTTC.

The rearrangement links TRBV7-9 to TRBJ2-7; possibly TRBD1 for D (6 bases). This CDR3 spans 16 amino acids. Germline lookup yields CDR1 SEHNR and CDR2 FQNEAQ (reference sequence). V lost 1 base to trimming and J lost 0 bases, with 13 bases between them. The CDR3 coding sequence is TGTGCCAGCAGCTTAGTGGTAGGGGACAACTCCTACGAGCAGTACTTC. It translates to CASSLVVGDNSYEQYF.

This chain links TRBV6-2 or TRBV6-3 with TRBJ1-5; 9 bases are a match to TRBD1. V dropped 2 bases and J dropped 0; count of bases not matched to a gene: 5. The CDR3 is made up of 17 amino acids. Germline V gene sequence: CDR1 MNHEY, CDR2 SVGEGT. CDR3 nucleotide sequence: TGTGCCAGCAGTTACACTATGGGACAGGGTAGCAATCAGCCCCAGCATTTT. This codes for CASSYTMGQGSNQPQHF.

The chain is built from TRBV6-2 or TRBV6-3 and TRBJ2-7; D is uncertain. Germline values: CDR1 MNHEY, CDR2 SVGEGT. Trimming took off 1 base at V and 2 bases at J, with 12 bases between the two ends. The CDR3 has 15 residues. The CDR3 sequence: CASSYYGQRTYEQYF. CDR3 bases: TGTGCCAGCAGTTACTACGGTCAGAGGACCTACGAGCAGTACTTC.

The chain links TRBV14 to TRBJ2-7; 9 bases line up with TRBD2. The germline V gene encodes CDR1 SGHDN and CDR2 FVKESK. The junction had 18 bases not matched to a gene; V was cut back by 0 bases and J by 9 bases. The length of the CDR3 is 18 residues. DNA for the CDR3: TGTGCCAGCAGCCAAGATTCCAGCGGGGGGAAGACTTTACGAGGGCAGTACTTC. This encodes CASSQDSSGGKTLRGQYF.

CDR3 in DNA: TGTGCCAGCAGCACCCCTAGGAGGGATGAGCAGTTCTTC. Its translation: CASSTPRRDEQFF. The chain combines TRBV5-6 with TRBJ2-1, with D perhaps matching TRBD2 (6 bases). From germline, CDR1 is SGHDT and CDR2 YYEEEE. The CDR3 is made up of 13 amino acids. The V gene lost 4 bases and the J gene lost 8 bases, with 13 bases spanning the gap.

This sequence joins TRBV19 and TRBJ2-7; TRBD1 is a possible D gene (5 bases). The V end lost 5 bases, the J end lost 0 bases, and 17 bases lay between the germline ends. CDR1 is LNHDA, CDR2 SQIVND, per germline (reference sequence). The CDR3 spans 16 residues. The CDR3 protein is CASSHPPRVSSYEQYF. CDR3 nucleotide sequence: TGTGCCAGTAGTCACCCCCCCAGGGTTAGCTCCTACGAGCAGTACTTC.

The rearrangement links TRBV28 to TRBJ1-2; D uncertain. The CDR3 is 12 amino acids. Germline CDR1 MDHEN, CDR2 SYDVKM. V lost 1 base to trimming and J lost 5 bases, with 5 bases between them. The CDR3 protein is CASSLSQYGYTF. In DNA, the CDR3 is TGTGCCAGCAGTTTATCTCAGTATGGCTACACCTTC.